Listed here are 23 T cell receptor beta chains from one sample, sequenced in a study of shared clonotypes between healthy human individuals. Sequenced by immunoSEQ multiplex PCR; TCRdb stores in-frame clones only, minus some. This sample carries 850,000 to 1,100,000 clones, approximately 75% of them seen once, and the ten largest clones take 0.89%. Input material: memory CD4+ T cells from PBMCs. Subset noted: CD45RA-negative fraction. Receptors originate from a man between 18 and 29 years old in good health. Some clones in this sample may be carry-over from other donors' samples.

CDR3 sequence: CASRLTVLSNQPQHF. DNA of the CDR3: TGTGCCAGTAGGTTGACAGTTCTTAGCAATCAGCCCCAGCATTTT. The chain carries TRBV19 and TRBJ1-5; TRBD1 might be the D (5 bases). The CDR3 spans 15 residues. V lost 6 bases and J lost 0, with 12 bases in between. CDR1 is LNHDA and CDR2 is SQIVND in the germline V gene (reference sequence).

CDR3 DNA: TGTGCCAGTAAGGGCCTAGACAGGGGAGGCCAGTACTTC. Translated, it gives CASKGLDRGGQYF. The chain links TRBV19 to TRBJ2-5; 8 bases agree with TRBD1. V was pared by 7 bases and J by 10 bases, with 11 bases of the junction left unmatched. This CDR3 is built from 13 residues. Germline V gives CDR1 LNHDA, CDR2 SQIVND (reference sequence).

The V and J genes are TRBV6-5 and TRBJ1-1; the match to TRBD1 covers 9 bases. J was trimmed by 11 bases and V by 5 bases; bases with no gene match: 12. Germline CDR1 reads MNHEY; CDR2 reads SVGAGI. The CDR3 length is 14 residues. CDR3: CASSGMGQGGEAFF. The CDR3 nucleotides read TGTGCCAGCAGTGGGATGGGACAGGGCGGAGAGGCTTTCTTT.

The CDR3 here is CASSPNSGGQETQYF. CDR3 DNA sequence: TGTGCCAGCAGCCCAAATAGCGGCGGCCAAGAGACCCAGTACTTC. The gene calls are TRBV11-3 and TRBJ2-5; tentative D call: TRBD2 (6 bases). The CDR3 contains 15 residues. The V and J ends lost 5 bases and 1 base respectively, with 14 bases between them. Germline V gene sequence: CDR1 SGHNT, CDR2 YENEEA.

The CDR3: CASGLAGDTAFETQYF. As DNA, the CDR3 is TGTGCTAGTGGTTTAGCGGGAGACACGGCTTTTGAGACCCAGTACTTC. The chain couples TRBV12-5 to TRBJ2-5; TRBD2 matches at 8 bases. CDR3 size: 16 residues. V trimming: 3 bases; J trimming: 5 bases; junction bases outside the gene matches: 11. Per the germline V gene, CDR1 is LGHNT and CDR2 is FRNRAP.

J is TRBJ1-4 and V is TRBV5-1, with D possibly TRBD1 on 5 matching bases. Germline assignment: CDR1 SGHRS and CDR2 YFSETQ. The CDR3 runs 12 residues. V lost 4 bases to trimming and J lost 8 bases, with 9 bases between them. The CDR3 DNA reads TGCGCCAGCAGCCCCGGGGGGGAAAAACTGTTTTTT. Residues: CASSPGGEKLFF.

The V call is TRBV14, the J call TRBJ2-7; TRBD1 aligns across 7 bases. CDR1 is SGHDN and CDR2 is FVKESK in the germline V gene. The CDR3 totals 14 residues. J was trimmed by 4 bases and V by 3 bases; bases with no gene match: 6. CDR3 region: CASSQGNRGYEQYF. Here the CDR3 DNA reads TGTGCCAGCAGCCAGGGTAACAGGGGTTACGAGCAGTACTTC.

J is TRBJ1-5 and V is TRBV7-2; D not resolved. Germline V gene data show CDR1 as SGHTA and CDR2 as FQGNSA. The CDR3 has 13 residues. V was clipped by 4 bases and J by 2 bases, with 6 bases between them. The CDR3 loop is CASSSNGNQPQHF. In DNA, the CDR3 is TGTGCCAGCAGCTCCAACGGCAATCAGCCCCAGCATTTT.

This sequence joins TRBV9 and TRBJ2-7; 10 positions match TRBD2. The CDR3 is 15 amino acids. The germline CDR1 and CDR2 sequences are SGDLS and YYNGEE. Trimming cost V 0 bases and J 6 bases; bases outside gene matches: 6. In DNA form, the CDR3 reads TGTGCCAGCAGCGTAGGAGTAGCGGGAGGCTCCGAGCAGTACTTC. This encodes CASSVGVAGGSEQYF.

This clone was counted many times. The same CDR3 also results from other DNA sequences found in this sample. V is TRBV30 and J is TRBJ2-4; 9 bases line up with TRBD1. Germline CDR1 is GTSNPN and CDR2 is SVGIG (reference sequence). Trimming cost V 3 bases and J 7 bases; bases outside gene matches: 4. CDR3 length equals 13 residues. This CDR3 is CAWSVQGANIQYF. CDR3 nucleotide sequence: TGTGCCTGGAGCGTACAGGGGGCGAACATTCAGTACTTC.

This rearrangement joins TRBV7-2 to TRBJ2-7, with 11 bases lining up with TRBD2. The junction had 9 bases not matched to a gene; V was cut back by 5 bases and J by 6 bases. Germline V gene data show CDR1 as SGHTA and CDR2 as FQGNSA. This CDR3 spans 15 amino acids. CDR3 amino acids: CASSPLSGRGGEQYF. The CDR3 nucleotides read TGTGCCAGCAGCCCTCTTAGCGGGAGGGGAGGCGAGCAGTACTTC.

This clone turned up a few times. The chain couples TRBV6-5 to TRBJ1-2, with D possibly TRBD1 on 5 matching bases. Per germline, CDR1 MNHEY and CDR2 SVGAGI. The germline V and J ends were trimmed by 6 bases and 9 bases, with 11 bases remaining between them. This CDR3 is 11 amino acids long. CDR3 in DNA: TGTGCCAGCAGCGGAAGGGGTAGCTACACCTTC. It yields the protein CASSGRGSYTF.

The V call is TRBV5-1, the J call TRBJ2-1, with TRBD2 matching 9 bases. J was trimmed by 6 bases and V by 4 bases; bases with no gene match: 11. The CDR3 consists of 16 residues. Germline CDR1 and CDR2: SGHRS and YFSETQ. The CDR3 nucleotides are TGCGCCAGCAGCCCAAACGTAGCGGGAGTAGCCAATGAGCAGTTCTTC. This sequence encodes CASSPNVAGVANEQFF.

V usage is TRBV6-8 and J usage is TRBJ2-7, with a weak D call TRBD2 (5 bases). Trimming pared 4 bases from V and 2 bases from J, leaving 9 bases between. CDR3 size: 13 residues. Germline CDR1 reads MNHGY; CDR2 reads SAAAGT. CDR3 DNA: TGTGCCAGCAGTTTCGGAGGACCCTACGAGCAGTACTTC. It codes for CASSFGGPYEQYF.

This chain connects TRBV4-1 to TRBJ1-4; D is ambiguous. This CDR3 has 14 residues. Trimming shortened V by 7 bases and J by 8 bases, and 17 bases separated the two germline ends. Germline assignment: CDR1 MGHRA and CDR2 YSYEKL. The CDR3: CASTPSGGSEKLFF. For the CDR3, the DNA is TGCGCCAGCACCCCCTCAGGAGGGAGCGAAAAACTGTTTTTT.

This clone appeared a few times. The chain employs TRBV28 and TRBJ2-2; the match to TRBD2 covers 11 bases. The CDR3 contains 15 residues. Germline values: CDR1 MDHEN, CDR2 SYDVKM. The trim removed 3 bases at V and 5 bases at J, leaving 2 bases unmatched. CDR3 protein: CASSFLAGGTGELFF. In DNA form, the CDR3 reads TGTGCCAGCAGTTTTTTAGCGGGAGGGACCGGGGAGCTGTTTTTT.

In the case of this clone: One junction end does not reproduce the germline sequence, and a read error may be involved. The chain recombines TRBV10-3 with TRBJ2-6; D remains unclear. Germline CDR1 is ENHRY and CDR2 is SYGVKD. This CDR3 is built from 11 residues. CDR3: CAIREANVLTF. As DNA, the CDR3 is TGTGCCATCCGTGAGGCCAACGTCCTGACTTTC.

The rearrangement links TRBV28 to TRBJ1-3; maybe TRBD1 (5 bases). There are 16 residues in the CDR3. V lost 6 bases and J 4 bases, leaving 19 bases between the germline ends. Germline V lookup: CDR1 MDHEN, CDR2 SYDVKM. This CDR3 reads CASRDTGTRGGNTIYF. The DNA of the CDR3 is TGTGCCAGCAGAGATACGGGAACCCGGGGGGGAAACACCATATATTTT.

The chain combines TRBV30 with TRBJ1-1; D may be TRBD1 (6 bases). The CDR3 has 15 amino acids. The V gene's germline CDR1 is GTSNPN and CDR2 SVGIG (reference sequence). Trimming stripped 4 bases from V and 8 bases from J, with 23 bases between. The CDR3 here is CAWIALGQPREEAFF. The CDR3 nucleotides are TGTGCCTGGATTGCGTTGGGACAACCTCGGGAGGAAGCTTTCTTT.

The rearrangement links TRBV19 to TRBJ1-5; D perhaps matches TRBD1 (6 bases). V lost 1 base and J lost 5, with 15 bases in between. Germline CDR1 reads LNHDA; CDR2 reads SQIVND (reference sequence). CDR3 length: 16 residues. This chain's CDR3 is CASSIGGRGWDQPQHF. DNA for the CDR3: TGTGCCAGTAGTATAGGAGGCAGGGGTTGGGATCAGCCCCAGCATTTT.

This chain links TRBV2 with TRBJ1-4; D is uncertain. Germline V gene sequence: CDR1 SNHLY, CDR2 FYNNEI. The CDR3 covers 11 residues. Trimming took 7 bases from V and 10 from J, leaving 10 bases between them. The CDR3 DNA sequence: TGTGCCAGCACCCCGAACCGAAAACTGTTTTTT. The encoded protein is CASTPNRKLFF.

The chain employs TRBV6-1 and TRBJ2-4, with 8 bases aligning to TRBD2. V shed 4 bases, J shed 0 bases, and the junction held 17 bases outside the gene matches. CDR3 length equals 20 residues. Germline V lookup: CDR1 MNHNS, CDR2 SASEGT. The CDR3 spells CASSVASGGLAALAKNIQYF. In DNA form, the CDR3 reads TGTGCCAGCAGTGTCGCGTCGGGAGGGCTAGCGGCCCTAGCCAAAAACATTCAGTACTTC.

This chain connects TRBV5-1 to TRBJ2-7; D might be TRBD1 or TRBD2, each matching 5 bases. Germline CDR1 SGHRS, CDR2 YFSETQ. Trimming left V 4 bases short and J 3 bases short, with 23 bases between. This CDR3 region has 17 residues. The CDR3 is CASSGSLPTGTYYEQYF. The DNA for the CDR3 is TGCGCCAGCAGCGGATCTTTGCCCACGGGGACCTACTACGAGCAGTACTTC.